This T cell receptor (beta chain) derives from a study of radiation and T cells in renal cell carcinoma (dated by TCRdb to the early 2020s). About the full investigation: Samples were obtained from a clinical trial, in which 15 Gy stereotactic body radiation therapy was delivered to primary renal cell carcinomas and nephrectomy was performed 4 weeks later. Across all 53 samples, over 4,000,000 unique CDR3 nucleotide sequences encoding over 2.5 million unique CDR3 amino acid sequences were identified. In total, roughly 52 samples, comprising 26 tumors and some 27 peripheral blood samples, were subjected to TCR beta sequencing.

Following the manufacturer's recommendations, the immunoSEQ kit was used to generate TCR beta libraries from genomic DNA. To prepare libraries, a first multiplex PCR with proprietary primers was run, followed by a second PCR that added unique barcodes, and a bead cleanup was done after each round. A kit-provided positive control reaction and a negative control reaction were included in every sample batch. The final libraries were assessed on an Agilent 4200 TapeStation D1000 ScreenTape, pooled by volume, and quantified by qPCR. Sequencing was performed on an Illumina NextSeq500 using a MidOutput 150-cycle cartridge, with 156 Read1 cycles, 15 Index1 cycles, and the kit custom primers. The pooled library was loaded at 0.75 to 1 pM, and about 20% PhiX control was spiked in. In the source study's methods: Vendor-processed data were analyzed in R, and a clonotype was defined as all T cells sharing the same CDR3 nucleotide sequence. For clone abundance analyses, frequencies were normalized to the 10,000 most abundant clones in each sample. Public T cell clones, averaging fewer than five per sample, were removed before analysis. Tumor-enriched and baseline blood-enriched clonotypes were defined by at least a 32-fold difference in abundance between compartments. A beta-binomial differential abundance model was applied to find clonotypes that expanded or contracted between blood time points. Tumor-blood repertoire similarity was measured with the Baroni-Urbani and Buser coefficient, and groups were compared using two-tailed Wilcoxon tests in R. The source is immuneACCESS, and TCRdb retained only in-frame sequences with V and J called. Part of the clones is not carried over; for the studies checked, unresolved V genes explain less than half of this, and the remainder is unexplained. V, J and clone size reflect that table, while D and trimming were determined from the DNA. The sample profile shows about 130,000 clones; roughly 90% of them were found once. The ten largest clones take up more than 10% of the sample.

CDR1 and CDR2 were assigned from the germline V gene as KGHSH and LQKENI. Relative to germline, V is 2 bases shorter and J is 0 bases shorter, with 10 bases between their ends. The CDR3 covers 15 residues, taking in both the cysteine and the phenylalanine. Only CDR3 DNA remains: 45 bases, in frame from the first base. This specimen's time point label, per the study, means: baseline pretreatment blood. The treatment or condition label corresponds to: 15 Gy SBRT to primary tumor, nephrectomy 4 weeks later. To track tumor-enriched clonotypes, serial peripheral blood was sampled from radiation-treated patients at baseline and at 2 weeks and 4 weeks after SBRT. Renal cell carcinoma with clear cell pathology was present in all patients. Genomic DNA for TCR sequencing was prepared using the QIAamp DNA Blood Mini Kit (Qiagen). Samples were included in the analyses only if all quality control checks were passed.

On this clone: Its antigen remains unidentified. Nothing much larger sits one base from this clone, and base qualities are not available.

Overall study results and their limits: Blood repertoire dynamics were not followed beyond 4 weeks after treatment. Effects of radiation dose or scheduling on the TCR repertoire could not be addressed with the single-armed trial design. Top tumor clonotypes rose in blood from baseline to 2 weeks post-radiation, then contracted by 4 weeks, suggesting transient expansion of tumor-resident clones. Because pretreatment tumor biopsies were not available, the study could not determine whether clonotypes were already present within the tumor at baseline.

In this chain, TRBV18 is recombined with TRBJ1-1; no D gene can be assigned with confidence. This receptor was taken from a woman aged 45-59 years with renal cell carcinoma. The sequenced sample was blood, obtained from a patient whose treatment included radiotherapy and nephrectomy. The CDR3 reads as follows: CASSPVRVMNTEAFF. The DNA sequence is TGTGCCAGCTCACCAGTCAGAGTAATGAACACTGAAGCTTTCTTT.